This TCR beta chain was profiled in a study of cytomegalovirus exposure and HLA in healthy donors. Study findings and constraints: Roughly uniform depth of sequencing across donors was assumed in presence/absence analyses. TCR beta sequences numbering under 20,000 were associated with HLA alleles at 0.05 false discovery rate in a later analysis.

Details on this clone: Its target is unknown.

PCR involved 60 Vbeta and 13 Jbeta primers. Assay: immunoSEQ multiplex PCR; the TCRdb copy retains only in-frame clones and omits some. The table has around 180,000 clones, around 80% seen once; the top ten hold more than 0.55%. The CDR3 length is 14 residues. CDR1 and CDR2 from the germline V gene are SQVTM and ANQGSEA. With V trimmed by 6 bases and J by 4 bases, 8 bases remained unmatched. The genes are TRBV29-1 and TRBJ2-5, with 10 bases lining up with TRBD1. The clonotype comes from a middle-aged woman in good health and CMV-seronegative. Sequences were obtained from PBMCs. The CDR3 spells CSVTTGGRRETQYF. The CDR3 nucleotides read TGCAGCGTAACGACAGGGGGCAGGCGAGAGACCCAGTACTTC.